This TCR beta chain comes out of a study of blood T cells in healthy people across ages (dated by TCRdb to between 2015 and 2017). Turning to the overall study: In model experiments, roughly one uniquely barcoded TCR beta cDNA molecule per two T cells was captured by template switching. To track age-related changes in TCR beta repertoire diversity, the study relied on deep sequencing normalized with unique cDNA molecular identifiers. The donors were divided into four age groups: young (average around 16 years), middle-aged (over 35), aged (under 70) and long-lived (about 90). To avoid experimental bias, donors of different ages were randomly spread across the sequencing lanes. Using the same blood draw, the study looked at two additional independent replicas of 1 million unique cDNA reads for two donors, one aged 18 to 30 and the other aged 80 or older.

Systemically healthy Caucasian individuals from Russia, 39 in total and aged roughly 6 to 100 years, were included as donors. Each donor gave about 9.7 milliliters of peripheral blood, drawn into EDTA-treated Vacutainer tubes. Ficoll-Paque density-gradient centrifugation was used to isolate PBMCs, with at least 6.5 million per sample. Trizol reagent was used to extract total RNA from the PBMCs, yielding at least 5 micrograms per sample. For every donor, flow cytometry on a PBMC aliquot measured the percentage of naive CD45RAhigh/CD27high T cells. In this sample, this clonotype turned up many times. This clone's antigen is unknown. No base-level quality is on record; no much larger clone is a single base apart. V loses 0 bases, J loses 3 bases, and the germline ends lie 6 bases apart. CDR1 MNHNY and CDR2 SVGAGI are derived from the germline V gene (reference sequence). Its CDR3 holds 13 amino acids, cysteine through phenylalanine. Of all the DNA, just the CDR3 is kept, 39 bases in frame from base 1.

Overall study outcomes, separate from this receptor: Since profiling was done on bulk unsorted PBMCs, naive and antigen-experienced compartments could not be conclusively compared. There was a strong correlation between observed TCR beta diversity and the percentage of naive T cells measured by flow cytometry. Estimates of total diversity based on one million sequenced T cells were considered lower bounds and underestimates. As age increased, observed TCR beta diversity per million T cells dropped in a roughly linear way, and a significant reduction was already evident by age 40. Because the CMV infection status of the donors was unknown, age-related changes in expanded clonotypes may potentially have been confounded. Compared with the aged group, the long-lived group had more naive CD4+ T cells, fewer expanded clones and increased TCR diversity, suggesting age selection.

Library generation was performed with 5' RACE. The data were produced on an Illumina HiSeq 2500. The second PCR ran for roughly 6 to 11 cycles and used a J-beta primer mix along with a sample-barcoded 5' primer. A template-switch 5' adaptor carrying 12 random nucleotides introduced a unique molecular identifier onto each TCR beta cDNA molecule. Each sample yielded at least 2.5 million CDR3-containing paired-end reads. First-strand cDNA was synthesized from all RNA with the Mint cDNA synthesis kit, primed by a TRBC-specific oligonucleotide. After uracil-DNA glycosylase treatment, a first 18-cycle PCR used universal primers M1SS and BC2_uni_R on all cDNA. The study's own analysis went as follows. For normalization, 1 million high-quality reads were randomly selected from each sample, with every read carrying a distinct molecular identifier. Instead of being binned into consensus sequences, reads that shared molecular identifiers were thrown out. MiTCR, run with a Q25 quality threshold and the strictest error-elimination algorithm, handled CDR3 identification, clonotype clustering and error correction. Lower-bound total TCR beta diversity was estimated with a nonparametric unseen species model using Euler transformation. The public reads were reanalyzed by TCRdb: fastp trimming at Q25, MiXCR alignment, in-frame beta chains only. Under each unique CDR3 protein, matching rows form one entry showing the most common genes and DNA. These V and J calls are TCRdb output, not the study's own analysis. The sample data list about a million distinct CDR3 sequences, and around two fifths of these were observed just once. The top ten clones comprise about an eighth of the sample.

Sequenced input: blood. The sequence was collected from a man younger than 35 in good health. This chain joins TRBV6-6 to TRBJ2-7; the D gene is unclear. Read as DNA, the sequence is TGTGCCAGCAGTTACTCCTCCAGCTACGAGCAGTACTTC. Translated, this is CASSYSSSYEQYF.